The rows below give T cell receptor beta chains drawn from one sample of a study of cytomegalovirus exposure and HLA in healthy donors. Data came from immunoSEQ multiplex PCR; TCRdb stores just in-frame clones and leaves some out. Seen here are roughly 99,000 clones, 55% to 85% observed once, and the top ten hold 7.8%. The sequenced sample consisted of PBMCs. These receptors all stem from a man aged 25 to 45 in good health and CMV-seronegative. Both conserved end residues are part of each CDR3. A D gene is named only where the DNA matches it firmly. Clone size is not always given. Where it is, it says once, few, many or a class for expanded clones.

J: TRBJ1-1; size: few; V: TRBV28; D: TRBD1; DNA: TGTGCCAGCAGTACCCACTCTCGACAGGGTCGGAACACTGAAGCTTTCTTT; CDR3: CASSTHSRQGRNTEAFF
J: TRBJ2-7; size: .; V: TRBV6-1; D: .; DNA: TGTGCCAGCAGTGAGGCGGGGGCTTCCTACGAGCAGTACTTC; CDR3: CASSEAGASYEQYF
J: TRBJ2-5; size: .; V: TRBV5-8; D: TRBD2; DNA: TGTGCCAGCAGCTTGTATAGCGGGGGGCTAGCGGGACTGGAGACCCAGTACTTC; CDR3: CASSLYSGGLAGLETQYF
J: TRBJ2-5; size: .; V: TRBV5-6; D: .; DNA: TGTGCCAGCAGCTTGAAACAGGGTTTGCAAGAGACCCAGTACTTC; CDR3: CASSLKQGLQETQYF
J: TRBJ2-5; size: .; V: TRBV28; D: TRBD2; DNA: TGTGCCAGCAGTTTGGGGGGAGGGCCTAGGGAGACCCAGTACTTC; CDR3: CASSLGGGPRETQYF
J: TRBJ1-1; size: .; V: TRBV7-3; D: .; DNA: TGTGCCAGCAGCATCCAACCGGGGACTGAAGCTTTCTTT; CDR3: CASSIQPGTEAFF
J: TRBJ2-5; size: .; V: TRBV28; D: .; DNA: TGTGCCAGCAGTGACAAACCCCGGACAGTTAGGACAGAGACCCAGTACTTC; CDR3: CASSDKPRTVRTETQYF
J: TRBJ2-5; size: .; V: TRBV5-1; D: .; DNA: TGCGCCAGCAGCTTGGGTACTAAGCTACTAGAGACCCAGTACTTC; CDR3: CASSLGTKLLETQYF
J: TRBJ2-1; size: few; V: TRBV7-9; D: TRBD2; DNA: TGTGCCAGCAGCCTGAGCGGGAGATCCTACAATGAGCAGTTCTTC; CDR3: CASSLSGRSYNEQFF
J: TRBJ1-1; size: .; V: TRBV5-1; D: .; DNA: TGCGCCAGCAGCTTGGACGGGGGTAGCACTGAAGCTTTCTTT; CDR3: CASSLDGGSTEAFF
J: TRBJ2-2; size: .; V: TRBV5-4; D: TRBD2; DNA: TGTGCCAGCAGCTCAGGACTAGCGGGGCCGAACACCGGGGAGCTGTTTTTT; CDR3: CASSSGLAGPNTGELFF
J: TRBJ2-3; size: .; V: TRBV4-1; D: .; DNA: TGCGCCAGCAGCCAGGAAATCAGGGGGACTTCCACAGATACGCAGTATTTT; CDR3: CASSQEIRGTSTDTQYF
J: TRBJ2-2; size: .; V: TRBV7-8; D: TRBD2; DNA: TGTGCCAGCAGCTTTATCTTAAGCGGGAGGGCCGGGGAGCTGTTTTTT; CDR3: CASSFILSGRAGELFF
J: TRBJ1-5; size: .; V: TRBV19; D: TRBD1; DNA: TGTGCCAGTAGTCGAGGGGGCACAGGTTTCAATCAGCCCCAGCATTTT; CDR3: CASSRGGTGFNQPQHF
J: TRBJ2-7; size: few; V: TRBV19; D: TRBD2; DNA: TGTGCCAGTACTCCCGGGACTAGCGGGGAAATCTACGAGCAGTACTTC; CDR3: CASTPGTSGEIYEQYF
J: TRBJ1-1; size: .; V: TRBV28; D: TRBD1; DNA: TGTGCCAGCAGTTTAGGACAGGGGAACACTGAAGCTTTCTTT; CDR3: CASSLGQGNTEAFF
J: TRBJ1-5; size: .; V: TRBV19; D: .; DNA: TGTGCCAGTAGTATAGTCCGGGGGTCAAGGGCCCAGCATTTT; CDR3: CASSIVRGSRAQHF
J: TRBJ2-6; size: .; V: TRBV7-2; D: .; DNA: TGTGCCAGCAGCCCGGTAGATGGGGCCAACGTCCTGACTTTC; CDR3: CASSPVDGANVLTF
J: TRBJ2-3; size: .; V: TRBV28; D: TRBD2; DNA: TGTGCCAGCAGGACCGGGACTAGCGGGGGTACAGATACGCAGTATTTT; CDR3: CASRTGTSGGTDTQYF
J: TRBJ2-7; size: .; V: TRBV2; D: .; DNA: TGTGCCAGTTCTCCGGAGACAGGACTCTACGAGCAGTACTTC; CDR3: CASSPETGLYEQYF
J: TRBJ1-2; size: .; V: TRBV5-6; D: TRBD1; DNA: TGTGCCAGCAGCTGGACAGGGATGGATGGCTACACCTTC; CDR3: CASSWTGMDGYTF
J: TRBJ2-5; size: .; V: TRBV4-2; D: .; DNA: TGTGCCAGCAGCCTCAGGGCGGCCCAAGAGGCCCAGTACTTC; CDR3: CASSLRAAQEAQYF
J: TRBJ2-1; size: .; V: TRBV29-1; D: .; DNA: TGCAGCGTTGAAAGGAGCCTAGCTAATGAGCAGTTCTTC; CDR3: CSVERSLANEQFF
J: TRBJ1-1; size: .; V: TRBV19; D: TRBD1; DNA: TGTGCCAGTAGTACGACAGGGGATGACACTGAAGCTTTCTTT; CDR3: CASSTTGDDTEAFF
J: TRBJ2-1; size: few; V: TRBV23-1; D: .; DNA: TGCGCCAGCAGTCAATCGATAGCCGCTGGACACACCTACAATGAGCAGTTCTTC; CDR3: CASSQSIAAGHTYNEQFF
J: TRBJ2-7; size: .; V: TRBV5-1; D: TRBD2; DNA: TGCGCCAGCAGCTTGGCAAGAGCGGGAGGACCCCACGAGCAGTACTTT; CDR3: CASSLARAGGPHEQYF
J: TRBJ1-5; size: .; V: TRBV19; D: .; DNA: TGTGCCAGTAGTATACTGGAAGCAGGAGGGGATCAGCCCCAGCATTTT; CDR3: CASSILEAGGDQPQHF
J: TRBJ2-4; size: few; V: TRBV6-6; D: TRBD2; DNA: TGTGCCAGCAGTTACCTAGCGGGGCACAAAAACATTCAGTACTTC; CDR3: CASSYLAGHKNIQYF